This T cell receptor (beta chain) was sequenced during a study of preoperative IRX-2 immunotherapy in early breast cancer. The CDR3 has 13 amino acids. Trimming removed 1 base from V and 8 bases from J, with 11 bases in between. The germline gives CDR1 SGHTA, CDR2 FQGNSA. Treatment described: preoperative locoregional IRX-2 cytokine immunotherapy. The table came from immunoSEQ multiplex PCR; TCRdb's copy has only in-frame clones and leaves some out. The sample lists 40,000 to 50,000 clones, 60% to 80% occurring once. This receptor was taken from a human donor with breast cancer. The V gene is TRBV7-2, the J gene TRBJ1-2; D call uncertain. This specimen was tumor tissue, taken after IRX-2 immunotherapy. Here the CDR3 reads CASSLGVSGGYTF. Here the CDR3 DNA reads TGTGCCAGCAGCTTAGGAGTGAGTGGCGGCTACACCTTC.